The 29 T cell receptor beta chains below were found in one sample sequenced in a study of regulatory T cells in long-lasting Graves disease. Time point denoted: persistent/refractory GD, antithyroid drugs over 5 years with positive TRAb. Generation of the TCR library employed RNA extracted from PBMCs. Building the TCR beta libraries relied on iRepertoire HTBI primers, and CDR3 regions underwent Arm-PCR. One entry per CDR3 protein results from TCRdb running MiXCR on the multiplex PCR reads. This table has about 310,000 distinct CDR3 sequences, 20% to 25% appearing once. The source material was peripheral blood mononuclear cells (PBMCs), sampled when the disease was refractory, from a patient treated with antithyroid drugs. The origin of the receptors is a female donor with Graves disease.

This sequence joins TRBV12-3 or TRBV12-4 and TRBJ1-3, with unresolved D. The CDR3 has 15 amino acids. Trimming left V 6 bases short and J 0 bases short, with 12 bases between. DNA for the CDR3: TGTGCCAGCAGATCGTTCGGGAGCTCTGGAAACACCATATATTTT. Its translation is CASRSFGSSGNTIYF.

This clonotype was counted only a few times. This sequence joins TRBV4-1 and TRBJ2-5; no firm D call. In germline, CDR1 is MGHRA, CDR2 YSYEKL. The CDR3 sequence is 14 residues long. Trimming removed 3 bases from V and 2 bases from J, with 10 bases in between. CDR3 residues: CASSQVWGQETQYF. The CDR3 DNA is TGCGCCAGCAGCCAGGTTTGGGGTCAAGAGACCCAGTACTTC.

The chain links TRBV7-2 to TRBJ1-2; TRBD1 aligns across 11 bases. The length of the CDR3 is 15 residues. Germline V gives CDR1 SGHTA, CDR2 FQGNSA. Germline trimming cut 4 bases from V and 5 bases from J; bases unmatched to any gene: 6. CDR3 sequence reads: CASSSQGTGGYGYTF. CDR3 sequence (DNA): TGTGCCAGCAGCTCCCAGGGGACAGGGGGTTATGGCTACACCTTC.

This chain links TRBV5-6 with TRBJ2-2; TRBD2 agrees at 9 bases. Germline lookup yields CDR1 SGHDT and CDR2 YYEEEE. CDR3 size: 16 residues. The ends lost 4 bases at V and 7 bases at J; junction bases unmatched: 11. This chain's CDR3 is CASSAPGLASNGELFF. CDR3 nucleotides: TGTGCCAGCAGCGCGCCGGGACTAGCTAGTAACGGGGAGCTGTTTTTT.

On this clonotype: Just one base apart from a much larger clone, this may be a read error. The rearrangement joins TRBV7-2 to TRBJ2-7; 9 nucleotides align to TRBD2. The CDR3 runs to 17 residues. J gave up 0 bases and V 5 bases, and 11 bases lay outside the gene matches. Germline V gene sequence: CDR1 SGHTA, CDR2 FQGNSA. The CDR3 protein is CASSRSAGLAFSYEQYF. Written as DNA, the CDR3 is TGTGCCAGCAGCCGGTCCGCGGGACTAGCCTTCTCCTACGAGCAGTACTTC.

In its sample, this clonotype was seen many times. V is TRBV12-3 or TRBV12-4 and J is TRBJ1-1, with TRBD1 matching over 10 bases. The V segment lost 2 bases and the J segment 0 bases; nucleotides outside the gene matches: 6. CDR3 length: 17 amino acids. CDR3 DNA: TGTGCCAGCAGTTTATCCGGGACAGGGGCGATGAACACTGAAGCTTTCTTT. This sequence encodes CASSLSGTGAMNTEAFF.

Ten or more counts support this clonotype. The chain has TRBV18 and TRBJ2-7, with a possible D match to TRBD2 (5 bases). Germline loops: CDR1 KGHSH, CDR2 LQKENI. With 0 bases removed from V and 2 bases from J, the gap between germline ends came to 8 bases. The CDR3 contains 14 residues. The CDR3 bases are TGTGCCAGCTCACCACCGGGAGAACCCTACGAGCAGTACTTC. It specifies CASSPPGEPYEQYF.

In its sample, this clonotype was seen many times. The chain couples TRBV7-8 to TRBJ1-5; the D is unclear. In germline, CDR1 is SGHVS, CDR2 FQNEAQ. CDR3 length equals 14 residues. V gave up 1 base and J gave up 5 bases, with 9 bases separating them. As DNA, the CDR3 is TGTGCCAGCAGCTTAGGCACACCTGATCAGCCCCAGCATTTT. This codes for CASSLGTPDQPQHF. The full variable domain, its missing parts supplied by reference TRBV7-8 and TRBJ1-5, is GAGVSQSPRYKVAKRGQDVALRCDPISGHVSLFWYQQALGQGPEFLTYFQNEAQLDKSGLPSDRFFAERPEGSVSTLKIQRTQQEDSAVYLCASSLGTPDQPQHFGDGTRLSIL.

The J gene is TRBJ2-3, the V gene TRBV3-1; 10 nucleotides match TRBD2. Germline V gene data show CDR1 as LGHDT and CDR2 as YNNKEL (reference sequence). J lost 3 bases, V lost 0 bases, and 9 bases had no gene match. The CDR3 is 18 residues long. CDR3 in amino acids: CASSQDPTSGTGTDTQYF. For the CDR3, the DNA is TGTGCCAGCAGCCAAGACCCCACTAGCGGGACGGGTACAGATACGCAGTATTTT.

This clonotype has ten or more counts. The J gene is TRBJ2-7, the V gene TRBV20-1; 7 positions match TRBD1. Germline V CDR1 and CDR2: DFQATT, SNEGSKA (reference sequence). The CDR3 is 13 amino acids. V shed 6 bases, J shed 4 bases, and the junction held 9 bases outside the gene matches. Written as DNA, the CDR3 is TGCAGTGCACAGGGGTCCACCATGTACGAGCAGTACTTC. Residues: CSAQGSTMYEQYF.

This clonotype has more than one count but fewer than ten. V usage is TRBV3-1 and J usage is TRBJ2-7, with D perhaps being TRBD1 or TRBD2 (7 bases each). The CDR3 has 15 residues. V shed 0 bases and J shed 5 bases, with 14 bases lying between them. CDR1 is LGHDT and CDR2 is YNNKEL in the germline V gene (reference sequence). DNA for the CDR3: TGTGCCAGCAGCCAAGAGGTACAGGGGAGGGACGAGCAGTACTTC. It specifies CASSQEVQGRDEQYF.

This clonotype was found a few times. The gene calls are TRBV28 and TRBJ2-2, with 8 nucleotides matching TRBD2. Trimming at V came to 6 bases and at J to 4 bases, leaving 10 bases not matched to a gene. Germline-derived CDR1 and CDR2 are MDHEN and SYDVKM. This CDR3 has 16 residues. The CDR3: CASSPRGGQVTGELFF. DNA for the CDR3: TGTGCCAGCAGCCCACGGGGGGGGCAGGTCACCGGGGAGCTGTTTTTT.

The chain joins TRBV27 to TRBJ2-2, with D maybe TRBD1 (6 bases). The ends were cut back, 7 bases at V and 7 bases at J, with 13 bases in the middle. Per germline, CDR1 MNHEY and CDR2 SMNVEV (reference sequence). The CDR3 has 13 residues. CDR3 in amino acids: CASKPGAIGELFF. CDR3 DNA: TGTGCCAGCAAACCAGGGGCGATCGGGGAGCTGTTTTTT.

This rearrangement joins TRBV7-9 to TRBJ2-7; TRBD2 agrees at 8 bases. The V gene end was trimmed by 4 bases and the J gene end by 4 bases; junction bases not matched to a gene: 12. This CDR3 is built from 16 residues. Germline CDR1 is SEHNR and CDR2 is FQNEAQ (reference sequence). CDR3: CASSSLAAGAEYEQYF. In DNA form, the CDR3 reads TGTGCCAGCAGCTCACTAGCGGCAGGGGCAGAGTACGAGCAGTACTTC.

This chain connects TRBV19 to TRBJ2-2; maybe TRBD2 (5 bases). The ends were cut back, 5 bases at V and 5 bases at J, with 15 bases in the middle. CDR1 and CDR2 (germline): LNHDA, SQIVND (reference sequence). The CDR3 covers 15 residues. The CDR3 loop reads CASSYSSRATGELFF. The CDR3 DNA follows: TGTGCCAGTAGTTACAGTTCGAGGGCTACCGGGGAGCTGTTTTTT. Full variable domain (missing parts from reference TRBV19 and TRBJ2-2): DGGITQSPKYLFRKEGQNVTLSCEQNLNHDAMYWYRQDPGQGLRLIYYSQIVNDFQKGDIAEGYSVSREKKESFPLTVTSAQKNPTAFYLCASSYSSRATGELFFGEGSRLTVL.

This clonotype was detected only a few times. The chain recombines TRBV19 with TRBJ1-1; 8 nucleotides match TRBD1. The germline gives CDR1 LNHDA, CDR2 SQIVND (reference sequence). CDR3 length: 14 residues. Unmatched junction bases numbered 2, after V lost 3 bases and J lost 2 bases. CDR3 sequence: CASSIRGRNTEAFF. For the CDR3, the DNA is TGTGCCAGTAGTATCAGGGGGCGAAACACTGAAGCTTTCTTT.

V usage is TRBV24-1 and J usage is TRBJ2-1, with 12 positions matching TRBD2. The V gene's germline CDR1 is KGHDR and CDR2 SFDVKD. The CDR3 loop spans 17 amino acids. With V trimmed by 4 bases and J by 8 bases, 11 bases remained unmatched. The CDR3 DNA reads as TGTGCCACCAGTGAGGGGACTAGCGGGTATTCTCGTGATGAGCAGTTCTTC. Its translation: CATSEGTSGYSRDEQFF.

This clonotype was detected a few times. A read error is likely, as this CDR3 ends without the conserved phenylalanine or tryptophan. The chain joins TRBV28 to TRBJ1-2; a weak D match, TRBD1 (6 bases). V lost 1 base to trimming and J lost 6 bases, with 18 bases between them. The CDR3 consists of 16 residues. CDR1 MDHEN and CDR2 SYDVKM come from the germline V gene. The CDR3 DNA is TGTGCCAGCAGTTTATCCGCGCTGTGGGCAGGGGATGGCTACACCTCC. Translation: CASSLSALWAGDGYTS.

This sequence joins TRBV5-1 and TRBJ2-7; 8 positions agree with TRBD2. Germline V CDR1 and CDR2: SGHRS, YFSETQ. The CDR3 runs 12 residues. The ends lost 5 bases at V and 4 bases at J; junction bases unmatched: 2. The CDR3 nucleotides are TGCGCCAGCAGGGCTAGCGGGTACGAGCAGTACTTC. It specifies CASRASGYEQYF.

The table lists this clonotype with many counts. Here the CDR3 DNA reads TGTGCCAGCAGCTTACGTGTCAGGGGGACTGAAGCTTTCTTT. It encodes CASSLRVRGTEAFF. V gene TRBV7-2 combines with J gene TRBJ1-1, with TRBD1 identical over 7 bases. The trim removed 2 bases at V and 5 bases at J, leaving 5 bases unmatched. The germline V gene has CDR1 SGHTA and CDR2 FQGNSA. The CDR3 has 14 amino acids.

In this sample, this clonotype turned up many times. V is TRBV2 and J is TRBJ1-5; D uncertain. The V gene's germline CDR1 is SNHLY and CDR2 FYNNEI. V shed 2 bases and J shed 4 bases, with 9 bases lying between them. CDR3 length equals 14 residues. The CDR3 loop reads CASSEREDNQPQHF. The CDR3 DNA reads TGTGCCAGCAGTGAAAGAGAGGATAATCAGCCCCAGCATTTT.

The chain couples TRBV20-1 to TRBJ1-5; D uncertain. This CDR3 is 14 amino acids long. CDR1 is DFQATT, CDR2 SNEGSKA, per germline (reference sequence). V shed 2 bases and J shed 6 bases, with 14 bases lying between them. In nucleotides, the CDR3 is TGCAGTGCTAGAAGCCCCTTAGCGGGTCAGCCCCAGCATTTT. It yields the protein CSARSPLAGQPQHF.

This clonotype was detected many times. The CDR3 nucleotides are TGTGCCAGCACCAACGGGGGACAGGGGGCCAACCTCTACGAGCAGTACTTC. Its translation is CASTNGGQGANLYEQYF. The V gene is TRBV6-1, the J gene TRBJ2-7, with 12 bases aligning to TRBD1. Per the germline V gene, CDR1 is MNHNS and CDR2 is SASEGT. V gave up 7 bases and J gave up 3 bases; unmatched junction bases: 13. The CDR3 extends over 17 amino acids.

In this sample, this clonotype turned up many times. The rearrangement uses TRBV6-2 or TRBV6-3 and TRBJ1-6, with 7 positions matching TRBD1. This CDR3 comprises 14 residues. The V gene's germline CDR1 is MNHEY and CDR2 SVGEGT. The V and J ends lost 7 bases and 4 bases, in that order; junction bases with no gene match: 4. This CDR3 is CASTSGQYNSPLHF. The CDR3 DNA is TGTGCCAGCACCTCGGGACAGTATAATTCACCCCTCCACTTT.

V gene TRBV29-1 combines with J gene TRBJ2-7; 7 bases align to TRBD2. The junction had 7 bases not matched to a gene; V was cut back by 5 bases and J by 3 bases. The CDR3 has 13 amino acids. Germline V CDR1 and CDR2: SQVTM, ANQGSEA. CDR3 sequence (DNA): TGCAGCGTTTTAGCTCGCGGGAGCTACGAGCAGTACTTC. Protein: CSVLARGSYEQYF.

The rearrangement uses TRBV5-6 and TRBJ2-2, with 9 positions matching TRBD1. From germline, CDR1 is SGHDT and CDR2 YYEEEE. V shed 4 bases and J 4 bases; nucleotides not matched to a gene: 8. The CDR3 contains 16 residues. The CDR3 is CASSPVTGGSTGELFF. In nucleotides, the CDR3 is TGTGCCAGCAGCCCCGTGACAGGGGGGAGCACCGGGGAGCTGTTTTTT.

The CDR3 loop is CASSQRTVDDNEQFF. The CDR3 bases are TGTGCCAGCAGCCAAAGGACCGTAGATGACAATGAGCAGTTCTTC. V is TRBV3-1 and J is TRBJ2-1; no clear D. Trimming took 2 bases from V and 5 from J, leaving 13 bases between them. This CDR3 comprises 15 residues. Germline CDR1 reads LGHDT; CDR2 reads YNNKEL (reference sequence).

The V call is TRBV5-5, the J call TRBJ2-7; TRBD1 matches at 7 bases. Germline assignment: CDR1 SGHKS and CDR2 YYEKEE (reference sequence). The CDR3 totals 15 residues. Unmatched junction bases numbered 12, after V lost 4 bases and J lost 5 bases. The CDR3 protein is CASSVKGQSINEQYF. The CDR3 DNA is TGTGCCAGCAGCGTGAAGGGACAGAGTATAAACGAGCAGTACTTC.

This clonotype showed up many times. V is TRBV9 and J is TRBJ1-1; D is ambiguous. V was cut by 3 bases and J by 0 bases, with 6 bases left in between. The CDR3 extends over 13 amino acids. From germline, CDR1 is SGDLS and CDR2 YYNGEE. The CDR3 nucleotides read TGTGCCAGCAGCGAGCACATGAACACTGAAGCTTTCTTT. Its translation: CASSEHMNTEAFF.